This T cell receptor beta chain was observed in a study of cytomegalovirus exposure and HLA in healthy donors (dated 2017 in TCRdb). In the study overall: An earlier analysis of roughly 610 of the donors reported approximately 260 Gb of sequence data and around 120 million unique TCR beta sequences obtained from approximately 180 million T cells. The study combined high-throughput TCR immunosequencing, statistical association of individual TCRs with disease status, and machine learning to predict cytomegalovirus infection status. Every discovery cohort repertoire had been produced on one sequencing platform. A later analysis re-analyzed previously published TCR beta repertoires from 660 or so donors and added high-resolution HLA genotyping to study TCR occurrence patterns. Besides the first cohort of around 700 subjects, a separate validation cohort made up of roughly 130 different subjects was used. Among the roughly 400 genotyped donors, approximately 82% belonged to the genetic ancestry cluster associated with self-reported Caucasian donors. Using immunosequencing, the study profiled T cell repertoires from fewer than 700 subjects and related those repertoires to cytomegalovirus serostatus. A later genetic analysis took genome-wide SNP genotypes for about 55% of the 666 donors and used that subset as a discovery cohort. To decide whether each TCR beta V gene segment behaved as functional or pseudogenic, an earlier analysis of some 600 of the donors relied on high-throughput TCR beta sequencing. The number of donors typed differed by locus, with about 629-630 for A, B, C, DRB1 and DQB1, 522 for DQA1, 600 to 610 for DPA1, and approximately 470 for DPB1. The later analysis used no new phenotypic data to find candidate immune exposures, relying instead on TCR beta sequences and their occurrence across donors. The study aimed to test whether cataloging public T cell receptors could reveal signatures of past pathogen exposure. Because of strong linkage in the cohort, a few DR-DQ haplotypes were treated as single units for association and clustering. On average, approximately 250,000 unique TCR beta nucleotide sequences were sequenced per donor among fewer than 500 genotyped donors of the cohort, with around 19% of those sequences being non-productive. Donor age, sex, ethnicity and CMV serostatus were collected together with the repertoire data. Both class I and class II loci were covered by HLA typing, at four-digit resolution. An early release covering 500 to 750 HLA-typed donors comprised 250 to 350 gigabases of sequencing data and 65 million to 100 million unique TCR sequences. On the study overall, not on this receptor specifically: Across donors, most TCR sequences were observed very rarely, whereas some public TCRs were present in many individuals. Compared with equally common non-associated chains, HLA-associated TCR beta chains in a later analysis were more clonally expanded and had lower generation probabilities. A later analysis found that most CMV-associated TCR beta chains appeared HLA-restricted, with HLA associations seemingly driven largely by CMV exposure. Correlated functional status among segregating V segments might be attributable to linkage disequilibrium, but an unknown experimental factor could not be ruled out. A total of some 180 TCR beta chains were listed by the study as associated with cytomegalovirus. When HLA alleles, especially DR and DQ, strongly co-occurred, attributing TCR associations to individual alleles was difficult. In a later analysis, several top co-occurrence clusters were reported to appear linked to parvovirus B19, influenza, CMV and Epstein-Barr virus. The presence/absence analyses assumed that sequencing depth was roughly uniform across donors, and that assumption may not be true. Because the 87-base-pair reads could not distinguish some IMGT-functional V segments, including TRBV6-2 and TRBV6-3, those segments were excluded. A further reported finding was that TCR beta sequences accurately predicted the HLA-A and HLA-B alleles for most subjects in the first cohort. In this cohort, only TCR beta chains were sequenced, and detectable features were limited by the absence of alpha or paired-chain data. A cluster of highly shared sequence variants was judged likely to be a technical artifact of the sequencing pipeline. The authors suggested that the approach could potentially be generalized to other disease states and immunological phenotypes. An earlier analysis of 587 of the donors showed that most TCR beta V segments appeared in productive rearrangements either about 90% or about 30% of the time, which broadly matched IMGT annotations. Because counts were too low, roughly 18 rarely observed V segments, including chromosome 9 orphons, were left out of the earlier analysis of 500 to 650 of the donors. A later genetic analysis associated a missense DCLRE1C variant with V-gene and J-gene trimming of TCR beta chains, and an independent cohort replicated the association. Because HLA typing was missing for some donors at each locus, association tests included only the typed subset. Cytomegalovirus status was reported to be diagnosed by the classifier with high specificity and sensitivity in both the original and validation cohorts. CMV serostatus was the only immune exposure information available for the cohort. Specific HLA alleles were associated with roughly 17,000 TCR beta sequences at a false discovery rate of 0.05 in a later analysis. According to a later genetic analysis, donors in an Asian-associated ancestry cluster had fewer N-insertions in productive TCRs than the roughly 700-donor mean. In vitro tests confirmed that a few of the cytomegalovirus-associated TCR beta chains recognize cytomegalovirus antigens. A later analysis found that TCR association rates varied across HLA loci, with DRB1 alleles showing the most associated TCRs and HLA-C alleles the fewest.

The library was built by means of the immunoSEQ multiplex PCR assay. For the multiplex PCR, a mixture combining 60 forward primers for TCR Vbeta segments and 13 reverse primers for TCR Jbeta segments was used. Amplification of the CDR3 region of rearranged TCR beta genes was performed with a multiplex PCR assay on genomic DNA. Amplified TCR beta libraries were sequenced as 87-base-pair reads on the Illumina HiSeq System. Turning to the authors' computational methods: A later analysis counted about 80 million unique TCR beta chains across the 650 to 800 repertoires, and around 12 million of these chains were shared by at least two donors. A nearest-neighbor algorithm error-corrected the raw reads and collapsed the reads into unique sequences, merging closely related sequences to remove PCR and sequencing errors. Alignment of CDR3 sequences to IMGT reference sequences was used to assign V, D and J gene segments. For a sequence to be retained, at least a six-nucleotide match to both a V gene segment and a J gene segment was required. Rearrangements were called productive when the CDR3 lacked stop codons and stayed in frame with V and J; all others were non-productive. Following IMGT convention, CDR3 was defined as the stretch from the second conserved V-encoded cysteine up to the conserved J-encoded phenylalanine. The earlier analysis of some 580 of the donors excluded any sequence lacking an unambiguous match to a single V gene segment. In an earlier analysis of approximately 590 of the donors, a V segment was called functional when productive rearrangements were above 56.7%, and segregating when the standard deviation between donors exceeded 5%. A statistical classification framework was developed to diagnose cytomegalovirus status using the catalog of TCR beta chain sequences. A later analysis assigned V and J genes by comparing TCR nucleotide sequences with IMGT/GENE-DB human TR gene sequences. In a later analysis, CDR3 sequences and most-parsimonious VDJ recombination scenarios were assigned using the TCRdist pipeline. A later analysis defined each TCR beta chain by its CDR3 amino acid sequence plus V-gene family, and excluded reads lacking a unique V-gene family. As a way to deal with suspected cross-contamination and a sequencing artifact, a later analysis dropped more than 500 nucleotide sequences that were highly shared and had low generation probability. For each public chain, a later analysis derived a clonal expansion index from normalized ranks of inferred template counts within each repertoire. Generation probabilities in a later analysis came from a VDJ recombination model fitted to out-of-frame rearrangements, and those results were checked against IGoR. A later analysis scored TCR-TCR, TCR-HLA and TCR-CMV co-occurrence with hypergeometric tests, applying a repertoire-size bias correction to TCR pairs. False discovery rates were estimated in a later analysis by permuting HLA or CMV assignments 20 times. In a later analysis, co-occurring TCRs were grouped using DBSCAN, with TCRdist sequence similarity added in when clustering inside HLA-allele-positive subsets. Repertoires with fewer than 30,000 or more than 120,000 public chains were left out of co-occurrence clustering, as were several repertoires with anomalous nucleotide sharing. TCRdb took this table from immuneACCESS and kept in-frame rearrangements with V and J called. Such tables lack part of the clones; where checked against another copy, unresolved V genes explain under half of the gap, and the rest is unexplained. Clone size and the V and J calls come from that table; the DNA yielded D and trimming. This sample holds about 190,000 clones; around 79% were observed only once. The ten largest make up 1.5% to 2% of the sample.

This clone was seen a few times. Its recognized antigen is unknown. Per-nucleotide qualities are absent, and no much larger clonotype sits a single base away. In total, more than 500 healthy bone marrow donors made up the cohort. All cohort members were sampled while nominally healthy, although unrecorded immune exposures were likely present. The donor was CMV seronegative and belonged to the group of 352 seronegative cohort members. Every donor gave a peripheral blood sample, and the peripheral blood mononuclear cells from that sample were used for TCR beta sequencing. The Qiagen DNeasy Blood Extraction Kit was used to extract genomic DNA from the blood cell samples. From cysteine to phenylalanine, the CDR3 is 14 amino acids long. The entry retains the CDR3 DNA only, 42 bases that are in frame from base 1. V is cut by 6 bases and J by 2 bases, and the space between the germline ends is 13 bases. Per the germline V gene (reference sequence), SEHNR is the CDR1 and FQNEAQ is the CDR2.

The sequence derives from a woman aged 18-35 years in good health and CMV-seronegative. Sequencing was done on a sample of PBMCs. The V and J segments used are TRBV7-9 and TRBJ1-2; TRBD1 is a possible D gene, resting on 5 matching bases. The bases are TGTGCCAGCAGTGCCCAGGGAAACAACTATGGCTACACCTTC. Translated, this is CASSAQGNNYGYTF.